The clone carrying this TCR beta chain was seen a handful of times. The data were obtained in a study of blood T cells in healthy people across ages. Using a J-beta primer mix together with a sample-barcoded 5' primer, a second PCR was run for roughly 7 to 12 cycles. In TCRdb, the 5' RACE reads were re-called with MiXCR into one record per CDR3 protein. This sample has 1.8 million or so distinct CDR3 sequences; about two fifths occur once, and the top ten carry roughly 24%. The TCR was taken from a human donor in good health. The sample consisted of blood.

CDR3 region: CASSYTSADTQYF. The CDR3 nucleotides read TGTGCCAGCAGTTACACTAGTGCTGATACGCAGTATTTT. The chain combines TRBV6-5 with TRBJ2-3, with D maybe TRBD2 (5 bases). This CDR3 is built from 13 residues. The germline CDR1 and CDR2 sequences are MNHEY and SVGAGI. The V end lost 2 bases, the J end lost 6 bases, and 9 bases lay between the germline ends.